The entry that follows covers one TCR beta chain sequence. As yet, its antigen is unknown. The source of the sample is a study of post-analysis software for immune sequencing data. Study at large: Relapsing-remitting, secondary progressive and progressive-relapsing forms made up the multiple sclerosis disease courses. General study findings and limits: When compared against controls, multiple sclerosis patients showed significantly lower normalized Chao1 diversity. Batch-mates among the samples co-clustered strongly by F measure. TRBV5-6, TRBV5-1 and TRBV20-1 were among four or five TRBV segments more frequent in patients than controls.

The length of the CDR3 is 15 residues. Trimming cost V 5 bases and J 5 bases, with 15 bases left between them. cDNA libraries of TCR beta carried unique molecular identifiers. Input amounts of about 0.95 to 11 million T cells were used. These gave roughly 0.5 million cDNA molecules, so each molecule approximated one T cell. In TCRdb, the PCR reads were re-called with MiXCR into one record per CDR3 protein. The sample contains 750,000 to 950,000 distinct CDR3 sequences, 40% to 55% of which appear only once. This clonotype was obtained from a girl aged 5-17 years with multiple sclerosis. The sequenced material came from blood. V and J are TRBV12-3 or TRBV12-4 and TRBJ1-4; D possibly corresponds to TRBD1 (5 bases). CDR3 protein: CASSPGTPNNEKLFF. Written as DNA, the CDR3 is TGTGCCAGCAGTCCAGGGACCCCTAACAATGAAAAACTGTTTTTT.